These T cell receptor beta chains were read from a single sample in a study of cytomegalovirus exposure and HLA in healthy donors. Here immunoSEQ multiplex PCR was the method, and the copy in TCRdb shows in-frame clones only, minus some. The sample yields about 110,000 clones, about 74% seen once. Sequenced: PBMCs. All receptors derive from a female donor in good health and CMV-seropositive. Both conserved end residues are part of each CDR3. The D gene is left open where the match is weak. The size entry is marked missing in some rows and otherwise reads once, few, many or a size class.

>.|TRBJ2-1|TRBD2|TRBV29-1
CSLTSGGRKNNEQFF
TGCAGCCTGACTAGCGGGGGGCGAAAAAACAATGAGCAGTTCTTC
>.|TRBJ1-2|.|TRBV10-3
CAISESPSDGYTF
TGTGCCATCAGTGAGTCCCCTAGCGACGGCTACACCTTC
>.|TRBJ2-1|TRBD2|TRBV9
CASSVDPGTRVEQFF
TGTGCCAGCAGCGTAGATCCGGGGACTAGAGTCGAGCAGTTCTTC
>.|TRBJ2-7|.|TRBV6-5
CASSYGRDYEQYF
TGTGCCAGCAGTTACGGGCGGGACTACGAGCAGTACTTC
>.|TRBJ2-1|TRBD2|TRBV5-1
CASSTGLAGYRGVGNEQFF
TGCGCCAGCAGCACCGGACTAGCGGGATACCGGGGTGTTGGCAATGAGCAGTTCTTC
>.|TRBJ1-6|.|TRBV30
CAWSERGPLHF
TGTGCCTGGAGTGAACGAGGCCCCCTCCACTTT
>.|TRBJ2-2|TRBD2|TRBV4-1
CASSASGSFNTGELFF
TGCGCCAGCAGCGCAAGCGGGAGTTTTAACACCGGGGAGCTGTTTTTT
>.|TRBJ2-5|.|TRBV9
CASSAGTPRTETQYF
TGTGCCAGCAGCGCGGGGACACCCCGGACGGAGACCCAGTACTTC
>.|TRBJ2-5|.|TRBV1
CTSSQAAPGLAAQGAQYF
TGCACCAGCAGCCAAGCCGCTCCGGGACTAGCGGCTCAGGGGGCCCAGTACTTC
>.|TRBJ1-2|TRBD1|TRBV13
CASSPSDRGSGYTF
TGTGCCAGCAGCCCCTCGGACAGGGGGTCTGGCTACACCTTC
>.|TRBJ1-1|TRBD1|TRBV6-6
CASSRTGPVGTEAFF
TGTGCCAGCTCACGGACAGGGCCGGTGGGTACTGAAGCTTTCTTT
>many|TRBJ1-1|.|TRBV2
CASTREGLMNTEAFF
TGTGCCAGCACCCGGGAAGGTCTCATGAACACTGAAGCTTTCTTT
>.|TRBJ1-6|.|TRBV6-1
CATASGYNSPLHF
TGTGCCACCGCCTCGGGGTATAATTCACCCCTCCACTTT
>.|TRBJ2-1|.|TRBV5-1
CASSLGRGLRLASSANEQFF
TGCGCCAGCAGCTTAGGCAGGGGGCTGCGACTAGCCTCATCCGCCAATGAGCAGTTCTTC
>.|TRBJ2-1|TRBD1|TRBV30
CAWSVLWDRGTGEQFF
TGTGCCTGGAGTGTTCTCTGGGACAGGGGAACGGGTGAGCAGTTCTTC
>few|TRBJ2-5|.|TRBV7-8
CASSSGEGGSETQYF
TGTGCCAGCAGCTCGGGGGAGGGGGGCTCGGAGACCCAGTACTTC
>.|TRBJ2-1|TRBD2|TRBV9
CASSADRTGGRNEQFF
TGTGCCAGCAGCGCCGACAGAACGGGGGGGCGCAATGAGCAGTTCTTC
>.|TRBJ2-7|TRBD2|TRBV16
CASSLLASSYEQYF
TGTGCCAGCAGCCTACTAGCGAGCTCCTACGAGCAGTACTTC
>few|TRBJ1-4|TRBD1|TRBV28
CASSFKLGQGDGKLFF
TGTGCCAGCAGCTTCAAGTTGGGACAGGGGGACGGAAAACTGTTTTTT
>.|TRBJ1-2|TRBD1|TRBV7-2
CASSLVTGGPKGYTF
TGTGCCAGCAGCTTAGTGACAGGGGGCCCTAAGGGCTACACCTTC
>.|TRBJ2-7|.|TRBV27
CASARGVSPYEQYF
TGTGCCAGCGCTCGCGGGGTTAGTCCCTACGAGCAGTACTTC
>.|TRBJ2-5|.|TRBV6-6
CASSYTGSGTQYF
TGTGCCAGCAGTTACACGGGATCTGGGACCCAGTACTTC
>.|TRBJ2-1|TRBD2|TRBV14
CASSQGGSGTYNEQFF
TGTGCCAGCAGCCAAGGCGGTAGCGGGACATACAATGAGCAGTTCTTC
>.|TRBJ1-2|.|TRBV6-5
CASTLGGGYGYTF
TGTGCCAGCACCTTGGGGGGAGGATACGGCTACACCTTC
>.|TRBJ2-1|TRBD2|TRBV18
CASSLPGLWVWQFF
TGTGCCAGCTCACTCCCGGGACTATGGGTTTGGCAGTTCTTC
>.|TRBJ2-5|TRBD2|TRBV2
CASRRGGTSQETQYF
TGTGCCAGCAGGAGGGGGGGGACTAGCCAAGAGACCCAGTACTTC
>.|TRBJ1-5|.|TRBV6-1
CASSEGGVNQPQHF
TGTGCCAGCAGTGAAGGGGGCGTTAATCAGCCCCAGCATTTT
>.|TRBJ2-5|.|TRBV11-3
CASSFGPRGTQYF
TGTGCCAGCAGCTTCGGGCCCCGGGGGACCCAGTACTTC
>.|TRBJ2-2|TRBD1|TRBV28
CASSLYGRGQTGELFF
TGTGCCAGCAGTTTATACGGCAGGGGGCAGACCGGGGAGCTGTTTTTT